The clone carrying this T cell receptor beta chain was recorded at least ten times. Its antigen is unidentified. This record comes from a study of identical twins. Study conclusions and caveats: Donors were not followed over many years; analysis was cross-sectional.

MiXCR was run by TCRdb on the 5' RACE reads, yielding one entry per CDR3 protein. This sample has 650,000 to 800,000 distinct CDR3 sequences, with under 9% found just once. V was cut by 0 bases and J by 1 base, with 11 bases left in between. Germline V gene data show CDR1 as SQVTM and CDR2 as ANQGSEA. The CDR3 consists of 15 residues. Another study also made use of these data, one on yellow fever vaccine responses in identical twins.

V gene TRBV29-1 combines with J gene TRBJ2-3; D remains unclear. The sample comprised PBMCs. This receptor was identified in a woman aged 18-35 years in good health. CDR3 DNA: TGCAGCGTTGAAGATCTTCAACGAGGCACAGATACGCAGTATTTT. Its translation: CSVEDLQRGTDTQYF.